The next 18 T cell receptor beta chains were all read from a single sample in a study of OX40 agonist ivuxolimab in advanced cancers. Library preparation was by the immunoSEQ multiplex PCR assay. What TCRdb holds here is the immuneACCESS table cut down to in-frame rearrangements. Part of the clones is not present; checked against another copy, under half of the missing clones reflect an unresolved V gene, and the others are unexplained. The sample table contains about 62,000 clones; only one count was recorded for roughly 80% of them. The leading ten clones occupy 3.7% of the sample. The material was CD4+ or CD8+ T cells sorted from blood, obtained in a trial of the OX40 agonist ivuxolimab. These receptors were obtained from an adult with an advanced solid tumor such as melanoma, head and neck, liver or kidney cancer.

The chain links TRBV11-2 to TRBJ2-2; no clear D. Deletions cut 0 bases from V and 3 bases from J, with 5 bases between. Per germline, CDR1 SGHAT and CDR2 FQNNGV. The CDR3 is made up of 14 amino acids. CDR3 sequence reads: CASSLERDTGELFF. CDR3 DNA: TGTGCCAGCAGCTTAGAGAGAGACACCGGGGAGCTGTTTTTT.

This clone showed up just once. The chain links TRBV4-2 to TRBJ2-3, with TRBD2 matching over 10 bases. Per germline, CDR1 LGHNA and CDR2 YNFKEQ. The trim removed 3 bases at V and 5 bases at J, leaving 5 bases unmatched. The CDR3 runs 15 residues. CDR3 protein: CASSHRLAGEDTQYF. CDR3 nucleotides: TGTGCCAGCAGCCACCGACTAGCGGGTGAAGATACGCAGTATTTT.

V gene TRBV28 combines with J gene TRBJ2-2; 7 bases match TRBD2. The germline V gene has CDR1 MDHEN and CDR2 SYDVKM. The CDR3 length is 14 residues. With 6 bases clipped from V and 3 bases from J, the junction kept 4 bases outside the gene matches. CDR3 residues: CASRGDYDTGELFF. The CDR3 DNA follows: TGTGCCAGCAGAGGGGACTACGACACCGGGGAGCTGTTTTTT.

The chain has TRBV5-6 and TRBJ2-5; the D gene is possibly TRBD2 (5 bases). CDR1 is SGHDT, CDR2 YYEEEE, per germline. V was cut by 0 bases and J by 5 bases, with 8 bases left in between. The CDR3 sequence is 13 residues long. The CDR3 DNA reads TGTGCCAGCAGCTTGGAGGAGCGGGAGACCCAGTACTTC. Translated: CASSLEERETQYF. Using reference TRBV5-6 and TRBJ2-5 for the parts outside the CDR3, the full variable domain is DAGVTQSPTHLIKTRGQQVTLRCSPKSGHDTVSWYQQALGQGPQFIFQYYEEEERQRGNFPDRFSGHQFPNYSSELNVNALLLGDSALYLCASSLEERETQYFGPGTRLLVL.

The chain recombines TRBV19 with TRBJ2-1; possible D gene TRBD1, 6 bases. The length of the CDR3 is 13 residues. V lost 6 bases and J 7 bases, leaving 13 bases between the germline ends. Germline CDR1 LNHDA, CDR2 SQIVND (reference sequence). The CDR3 region has the DNA TGTGCCAGTAGCCAGACAGGAGTTAATGAGCAGTTCTTC. This encodes CASSQTGVNEQFF. Full variable domain (outside the CDR3, taken from reference TRBV19 and TRBJ2-1): DGGITQSPKYLFRKEGQNVTLSCEQNLNHDAMYWYRQDPGQGLRLIYYSQIVNDFQKGDIAEGYSVSREKKESFPLTVTSAQKNPTAFYLCASSQTGVNEQFFGPGTRLTVL.

This chain connects TRBV11-2 to TRBJ2-7; perhaps TRBD2 as D (6 bases). CDR3 length: 16 amino acids. Germline CDR1 and CDR2: SGHAT and FQNNGV. The V gene lost 5 bases and the J gene lost 0 bases, with 17 bases spanning the gap. CDR3 protein: CASSQSSSGDSYEQYF. The CDR3 coding sequence is TGTGCCAGCAGCCAGTCGAGTTCGGGGGACTCCTACGAGCAGTACTTC.

The chain is built from TRBV7-6 and TRBJ2-3; 7 positions agree with TRBD2. J gave up 4 bases and V 3 bases, and 7 bases lay outside the gene matches. CDR1 and CDR2 from the germline V gene are SGHVS and FNYEAQ. CDR3 length: 15 residues. The CDR3 DNA follows: TGTGCCAGCAGCTTGGGGGGAGGGGTCCCAGATACGCAGTATTTT. Its protein product is CASSLGGGVPDTQYF.

The chain is built from TRBV6-5 and TRBJ1-2, with TRBD1 as a possible D gene (6 bases). The length of the CDR3 is 11 residues. In germline, CDR1 is MNHEY, CDR2 SVGAGI. V was shortened by 10 bases and J by 8 bases, with 14 bases between the two germline ends. This chain's CDR3 is CATKTGGGYTF. CDR3 nucleotides: TGTGCCACGAAGACGGGGGGCGGCTACACCTTC.

The V gene is TRBV4-1, the J gene TRBJ2-7; D is uncertain. Trimming cost V 1 base and J 2 bases, with 3 bases left between them. The CDR3 runs 12 residues. Germline assignment: CDR1 MGHRA and CDR2 YSYEKL. This CDR3 reads CASSQGAYEQYF. DNA of the CDR3: TGCGCCAGCAGCCAAGGGGCCTACGAGCAGTACTTC.

The gene calls are TRBV27 and TRBJ2-5; 8 bases agree with TRBD1. This CDR3 region has 12 residues. Germline V gives CDR1 MNHEY, CDR2 SMNVEV (reference sequence). The V and J ends lost 5 bases and 4 bases, in that order; junction bases with no gene match: 0. The CDR3 DNA sequence: TGTGCCAGCAGTGGACAGGGAGAGACCCAGTACTTC. It specifies CASSGQGETQYF.

The CDR3 sequence is CASSISGRFNEQFF. CDR3 coding DNA: TGTGCCAGCAGTATTAGCGGGAGGTTCAATGAGCAGTTCTTC. The rearrangement uses TRBV6-1 and TRBJ2-1; the match to TRBD2 covers 10 bases. The CDR3 covers 14 residues. Per the germline V gene, CDR1 is MNHNS and CDR2 is SASEGT. Trimming took 5 bases from V and 6 from J; bases not matched to a gene: 4.

V gene TRBV7-6 combines with J gene TRBJ2-1, with a weak D call TRBD1 (6 bases). Trimming shortened V by 5 bases and J by 7 bases, and 15 bases separated the two germline ends. The germline CDR1 and CDR2 sequences are SGHVS and FNYEAQ. This CDR3 has 14 amino acids. CDR3 residues: CASSRGQGWNEQFF. Written as DNA, the CDR3 is TGTGCCAGCAGCCGAGGGCAGGGGTGGAATGAGCAGTTCTTC. Full variable domain (remainder filled in from reference TRBV7-6 and TRBJ2-1): GAGVSQSPRYKVTKRGQDVALRCDPISGHVSLYWYRQALGQGPEFLTYFNYEAQQDKSGLPNDRFSAERPEGSISTLTIQRTEQRDSAMYRCASSRGQGWNEQFFGPGTRLTVL.

J is TRBJ2-7 and V is TRBV10-2; TRBD2 matches 7 bases. The CDR3 consists of 14 residues. Per the germline V gene, CDR1 is WSHSY and CDR2 is SAAADI. J gave up 3 bases and V 4 bases, and 6 bases lay outside the gene matches. In nucleotides, the CDR3 is TGCGCCAGCAGTGTTGGGGGGGAGGACTACGAGCAGTACTTC. It is translated as CASSVGGEDYEQYF.

The chain employs TRBV10-3 and TRBJ1-5; the match to TRBD1 covers 7 bases. The CDR3 has 15 amino acids. From germline, CDR1 is ENHRY and CDR2 SYGVKD. J lost 1 base, V lost 1 base, and 1 base had no gene match. CDR3 in amino acids: CAISEWDRSNQPQHF. CDR3 nucleotides: TGTGCCATCAGTGAGTGGGACAGAAGCAATCAGCCCCAGCATTTT.

V gene TRBV2 combines with J gene TRBJ1-2; TRBD1 matches 9 bases. Germline V gives CDR1 SNHLY, CDR2 FYNNEI. With 6 bases clipped from V and 0 bases from J, the junction kept 5 bases outside the gene matches. The CDR3 runs to 15 residues. The CDR3 nucleotides read TGTGCCAGCAGATCCGGGACAGGGACTAACTATGGCTACACCTTC. This codes for CASRSGTGTNYGYTF. Full variable domain (remainder filled in from reference TRBV2 and TRBJ1-2): EPEVTQTPSHQVTQMGQEVILRCVPISNHLYFYWYRQILGQKVEFLVSFYNNEISEKSEIFDDQFSVERPDGSNFTLKIRSTKLEDSAMYFCASRSGTGTNYGYTFGSGTRLTVV.

The J gene is TRBJ2-3, the V gene TRBV6-1, with 11 bases matching TRBD2. The V gene end was trimmed by 5 bases and the J gene end by 6 bases; junction bases not matched to a gene: 4. The germline gives CDR1 MNHNS, CDR2 SASEGT. The CDR3 loop spans 14 amino acids. CDR3 sequence reads: CASSLAGGRDTQYF. The CDR3 DNA is TGTGCCAGCAGTTTAGCGGGAGGGAGGGATACGCAGTATTTT.

This clone has just a few counts. The chain is built from TRBV28 and TRBJ2-1, with 7 bases aligning to TRBD2. Germline CDR1 and CDR2: MDHEN and SYDVKM. V shed 5 bases, J shed 0 bases, and the junction held 7 bases outside the gene matches. CDR3 length: 16 residues. The CDR3 protein is CASSLAVTSSYNEQFF. The CDR3 nucleotides are TGTGCCAGCAGTCTAGCGGTGACAAGCTCCTACAATGAGCAGTTCTTC.

The chain has TRBV7-2 and TRBJ2-2; D gene unclear. Germline loops: CDR1 SGHTA, CDR2 FQGNSA. V lost 3 bases and J lost 6, with 5 bases in between. The CDR3 is 12 amino acids. CDR3 sequence: CASSFLSGELFF. CDR3 in DNA: TGTGCCAGCAGCTTTTTATCCGGGGAGCTGTTTTTT.